Ten or more counts support the clone carrying this T cell receptor beta chain. The target antigen is unknown. The data were obtained in a study of T cell repertoires in cytomegalovirus infection. Study background: Public TCR beta signatures indicated both CMV infection and matching HLA type. Study results and limitations: Using cumulative public TCR beta family frequency, the authors identified those who carried CMV together with the relevant HLA.

The length of the CDR3 is 18 residues. CDR1 and CDR2 from the germline V gene are SGHTA and FQGNSA. With V trimmed by 1 base and J by 6 bases, 15 bases remained unmatched. A single record per CDR3 protein comes from TCRdb applying MiXCR to the reads. This sample carries around 94,000 distinct CDR3 sequences, more than 15% of them seen once, and the ten largest clones take about 8.8%. Sequencing input: PBMCs. The source of this sequence is a human donor in good health (CMV status not recorded). Some clones in this sample may be carry-over from other donors' samples. V gene TRBV7-2 combines with J gene TRBJ2-7, with 10 bases matching TRBD2. CDR3 amino acids: CASSLVASGGHKTGEQYF. The CDR3 DNA is TGTGCCAGCAGCTTAGTCGCTAGCGGGGGCCACAAGACTGGCGAGCAGTACTTC.